This record looks at one T cell receptor beta chain sequence and its context. The antigen is unknown. This CDR3 comprises 15 residues. CDR1 is KGHSH and CDR2 is LQKENI in the germline V gene. Trimming took 1 base from V and 4 from J, leaving 10 bases between them. The record originates from a study of beta chain features in type 1 diabetes. Whole-study findings and limits: Naive, central memory and Treg TCRB repertoires seemed to resemble each other more closely in patients than they did in healthy donors. In every one of the four CD4+ subsets, TCRB CDR3s were moderately but significantly shorter in Type 1 diabetes patients. Cells expressing TCR highly could be over-represented by cDNA sequencing.

The authors reverse transcribed all of the isolated RNA, so sequencing captured expressed TCRB transcripts. Data came from immunoSEQ multiplex PCR; TCRdb stores just in-frame clones and leaves some out. The table includes tens of thousands of clones, about 40% detected once. The material sequenced was Tregs from blood. The chain carries TRBV18 and TRBJ1-4; D possibly corresponds to TRBD1 (5 bases). This clonotype was sampled from a man aged 30 to 39 with type 1 diabetes. The CDR3 DNA sequence: TGTGCCAGCTCACCACTCGGGACTGGTAATGAAAAACTGTTTTTT. Amino acids: CASSPLGTGNEKLFF.